This T cell receptor beta chain emerged from a study of blood T cell repertoires in COVID-19. Looking at the study overall: The analysed material was cDNA or gDNA that came from T cells, B-cell-depleted T cells, or PBMCs.

As originally analysed: Amplifying reference gene primers gave estimates of nucleated cell counts. The data were produced by immunoSEQ multiplex PCR, yet TCRdb's version contains in-frame clones alone and is incomplete. The V and J calls and clone size were taken over from that table, and D and trimming were inferred from the DNA. This table holds 22,000 or so clones, 85% to 90% found once. CDR3 size: 11 residues. The V end lost 5 bases, the J end lost 4 bases, and 8 bases lay between the germline ends. The germline gives CDR1 SQVTM, CDR2 ANQGSEA. Sequenced material: peripheral blood. J is TRBJ1-1 and V is TRBV29-1; no clear D gene. The receptor was derived from a woman aged 60-75 years with active COVID-19. CDR3 protein: CSVRTPTEAFF. CDR3 nucleotides: TGCAGCGTTAGGACTCCCACTGAAGCTTTCTTT.